This TCR beta chain emerged from a study of blood T cell repertoires in COVID-19. Study information: Collection of acute and convalescent COVID-19 samples took place in the United States, Italy and Spain.

Only in-frame clones appear in the TCRdb table, and some are missing; sequencing was by immunoSEQ multiplex PCR. The profile covers 210,000 or so clones, with approximately 88% appearing a single time and about 4% taken by the ten largest. CDR1 is SGDLS, CDR2 YYNGEE, per germline. V was clipped by 1 base and J by 3 bases; unmatched bases: 6. The CDR3 runs to 16 residues. Sequencing was done on a sample of PBMCs or T cells enriched from blood (not recorded which). The V gene is TRBV9, the J gene TRBJ2-2, with 7 positions matching TRBD2. The receptor's source is a woman in her 30s who had been exposed to COVID-19. The chain's CDR3 is CASSVFVGGYTGELFF. CDR3 bases: TGTGCCAGCAGCGTATTCGTGGGAGGGTACACCGGGGAGCTGTTTTTT.